This T cell receptor beta chain originates from a study of blood T cell repertoires in COVID-19. Across the whole study: The United States, Italy and Spain were the sources of the acute and convalescent COVID-19 samples.

CDR1 and CDR2 from the germline V gene are SEHNR and FQNEAQ (reference sequence). This CDR3 contains 16 residues. V shed 4 bases, J shed 8 bases, and the junction held 13 bases outside the gene matches. Authors' analysis steps: It was from reference gene primer amplification that nucleated cell counts were estimated. The protocol was immunoSEQ multiplex PCR, while the TCRdb copy is restricted to in-frame clones and leaves out a portion. Clonal size and the V and J genes are those of that table, whereas D and trimming came from the DNA. The sample includes approximately 160,000 clones, approximately 83% of them seen just once. This clone occurred a few times.

The chain joins TRBV7-9 to TRBJ1-4; 7 bases agree with TRBD1. The TCR originated in a man in his sixties or seventies who had recovered from COVID-19. Sequences were obtained from peripheral blood. The CDR3 DNA reads TGTGCCAGCAGCTCGCCCCGACAGGGAACAGGGGAAAAACTGTTTTTT. It yields the protein CASSSPRQGTGEKLFF.